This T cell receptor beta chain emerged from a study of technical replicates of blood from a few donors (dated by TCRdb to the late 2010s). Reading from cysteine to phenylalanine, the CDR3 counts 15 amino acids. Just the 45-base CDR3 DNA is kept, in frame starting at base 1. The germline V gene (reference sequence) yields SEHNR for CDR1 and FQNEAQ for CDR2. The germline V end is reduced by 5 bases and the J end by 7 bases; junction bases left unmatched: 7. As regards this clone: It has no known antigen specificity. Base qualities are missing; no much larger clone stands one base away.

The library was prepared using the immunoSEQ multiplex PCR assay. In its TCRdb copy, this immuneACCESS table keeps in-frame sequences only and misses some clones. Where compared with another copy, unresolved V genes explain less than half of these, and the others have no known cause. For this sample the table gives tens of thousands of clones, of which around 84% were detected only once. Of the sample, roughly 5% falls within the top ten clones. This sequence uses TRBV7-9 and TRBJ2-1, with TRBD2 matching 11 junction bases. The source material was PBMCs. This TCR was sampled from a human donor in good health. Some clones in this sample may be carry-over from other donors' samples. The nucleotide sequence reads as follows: TGTGCCAGCAGCCTATCTAGCGGGGGGAGAAATGAGCAGTTCTTC. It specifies CASSLSSGGRNEQFF.